This T cell receptor beta chain was sequenced in a study of blood T cell repertoires in COVID-19. In the study overall: PBMCs, B-cell-depleted T cells, or T cells provided the cDNA or gDNA that made up the material.

In the original workflow: Amplification of reference gene primers provided the estimated nucleated cell counts. TCRdb keeps only in-frame clones here, not all; method: immunoSEQ multiplex PCR. The V and J calls and clone size were taken over from that table, and D and trimming were inferred from the DNA. The table lists tens of thousands of clones, around 88% of them singletons. The sample comprised peripheral blood. The sequence came from a woman older than 75 with active or convalescent COVID-19.

The CDR3 spells CATSDPGTGGSDTQYF. CDR3 DNA sequence: TGTGCCACCAGTGACCCCGGGACAGGGGGATCAGATACGCAGTATTTT. This chain links TRBV24-1 with TRBJ2-3, with TRBD1 identical over 11 bases. The CDR3 covers 16 residues. Trimming cost V 4 bases and J 4 bases; bases outside gene matches: 6. CDR1 and CDR2 (germline): KGHDR, SFDVKD.